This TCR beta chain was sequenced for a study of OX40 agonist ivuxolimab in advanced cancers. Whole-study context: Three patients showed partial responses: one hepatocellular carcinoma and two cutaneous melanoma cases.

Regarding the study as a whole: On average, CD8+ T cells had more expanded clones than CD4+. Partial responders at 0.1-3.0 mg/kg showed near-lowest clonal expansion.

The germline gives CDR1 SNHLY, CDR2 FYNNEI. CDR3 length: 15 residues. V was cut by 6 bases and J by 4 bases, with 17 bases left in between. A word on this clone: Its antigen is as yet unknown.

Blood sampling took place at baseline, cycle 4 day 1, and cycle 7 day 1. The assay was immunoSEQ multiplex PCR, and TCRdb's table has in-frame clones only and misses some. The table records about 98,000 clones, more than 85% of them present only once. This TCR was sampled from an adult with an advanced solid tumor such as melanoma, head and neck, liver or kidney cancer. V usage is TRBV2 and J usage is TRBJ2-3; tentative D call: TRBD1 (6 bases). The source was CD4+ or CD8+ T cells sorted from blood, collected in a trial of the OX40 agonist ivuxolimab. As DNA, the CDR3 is TGTGCCAGCAGCAAAGAGGGGGTCTCCCCAGATACGCAGTATTTT. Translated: CASSKEGVSPDTQYF.